This T cell receptor (beta chain) was captured by sequencing in a study of OX40 agonist ivuxolimab in advanced cancers. Study-wide context: Ivuxolimab, an antibody that agonizes OX40 (CD134), was administered to the patients.

Assay: immunoSEQ multiplex PCR; the TCRdb copy retains only in-frame clones and omits some. The sample includes some 100,000 clones, around four fifths of them seen just once. The CDR3 consists of 13 residues. Per germline, CDR1 SGHRS and CDR2 YFSETQ. Trimming at V came to 4 bases and at J to 6 bases, leaving 6 bases not matched to a gene. Note on this clone: Its specificity is unknown.

General study results and limits: Low normalized T-cell clonal expansion was also seen in some nonresponders.

This chain uses TRBV5-1 with TRBJ2-7; 8 bases map to TRBD1. The material sequenced was CD4+ or CD8+ T cells sorted from blood, taken in a trial of the OX40 agonist ivuxolimab. The sequence was collected from an adult with an advanced solid tumor such as melanoma, head and neck, liver or kidney cancer. For the CDR3, the DNA is TGCGCCAGCAGCGTGCGGACAGGGCGCGAGCAGTACGTC. Its translation is CASSVRTGREQYV.